This TCR beta chain was sequenced in a study of identical twins. This clonotype was detected a few times. The antigen is unknown. From the 5' RACE reads, TCRdb called clonotypes with MiXCR, one entry per CDR3 protein. The sample lists 470,000 or so distinct CDR3 sequences, 24% occurring once. Findings of the study overall: Insertions were reduced in abundant cord blood beta clonotypes but not in memory repertoires. In beta out-of-frame sequences, the excess sharing between twins was weaker.

These same records also appear under a second study, on T cells expressing NK-cell markers.

Sequencing was carried out using CD4+ T cells sorted from blood. The clonotype comes from a woman between 18 and 29 years old in good health.

Here the CDR3 DNA reads TGTGCCAGCACCCAGGACAGAGGCACAGATACGCAGTATTTT. Encoded protein: CASTQDRGTDTQYF. The chain uses TRBV12-3 or TRBV12-4 and TRBJ2-3, with a weak D call TRBD1 (6 bases). The V end lost 7 bases, the J end lost 1 base, and 12 bases lay between the germline ends. This CDR3 spans 14 amino acids.